Each of the 32 T cell receptor beta chains below was sequenced from the same sample in a study of blood T cell repertoires in COVID-19. The repertoire was sequenced with immunoSEQ multiplex PCR; TCRdb's copy has only in-frame clones and lacks some. The table includes around 280,000 clones, around 87% detected once. The specimen sequenced was peripheral blood. These receptors all come from a woman between 25 and 40 years old who had recovered from COVID-19.

This clone came up a few times. The rearrangement links TRBV6-5 to TRBJ1-1; D call uncertain. The CDR3 runs 14 residues. The V end was cut by 2 bases, the J end by 6 bases, with 13 bases between. In germline, CDR1 is MNHEY, CDR2 SVGAGI. CDR3 amino acids: CASSYRFGLAEAFF. As DNA, the CDR3 is TGTGCCAGCAGTTACAGGTTCGGGTTGGCTGAAGCTTTCTTT.

This chain links TRBV5-1 with TRBJ2-7; weak D call: TRBD1 (5 bases). The germline V gene encodes CDR1 SGHRS and CDR2 YFSETQ. This CDR3 has 16 residues. The V end lost 1 base, the J end lost 0 bases, and 14 bases lay between the germline ends. Here the CDR3 reads CASSLFAQGSSYEQYF. CDR3 bases: TGCGCCAGCAGCTTGTTCGCGCAGGGAAGCTCCTACGAGCAGTACTTC. The whole variable domain, remainder taken from reference TRBV5-1 and TRBJ2-7, is KAGVTQTPRYLIKTRGQQVTLSCSPISGHRSVSWYQQTPGQGLQFLFEYFSETQRNKGNFPGRFSGRQFSNSRSEMNVSTLELGDSALYLCASSLFAQGSSYEQYFGPGTRLTVT.

This chain's CDR3 is CASSKDSGHGYTF. The CDR3 nucleotides are TGTGCCAGCAGCAAGGACAGTGGCCATGGCTACACCTTC. The gene calls are TRBV5-6 and TRBJ1-2; a possible D gene is TRBD1 (6 bases). The CDR3 is made up of 13 amino acids. V dropped 4 bases and J dropped 6 bases, with 13 bases sitting between them. CDR1 SGHDT and CDR2 YYEEEE come from the germline V gene.

The rearrangement links TRBV19 to TRBJ2-7; 11 bases line up with TRBD2. Germline CDR1 is LNHDA and CDR2 is SQIVND (reference sequence). V lost 5 bases and J lost 2; bases outside the gene matches: 2. The CDR3 contains 14 residues. CDR3 protein: CASSSSGGTYEQYF. The CDR3 DNA reads TGTGCCAGTAGTTCTAGCGGGGGGACCTACGAGCAGTACTTC.

This clone was found a few times. The J gene is TRBJ1-5, the V gene TRBV5-4; a weak D match, TRBD1 (6 bases). Trimming left V 0 bases short and J 8 bases short, with 6 bases between. The CDR3 spans 12 residues. Per germline, CDR1 SGHNT and CDR2 YYREEE (reference sequence). The CDR3 DNA is TGTGCCAGCAGCTTGGCAGGGGAGCCCCAGCATTTT. Residues: CASSLAGEPQHF.

This rearrangement joins TRBV5-1 to TRBJ2-5, with 7 bases identical to TRBD2. Germline lookup yields CDR1 SGHRS and CDR2 YFSETQ. The CDR3 spans 14 residues. The V segment lost 0 bases and the J segment 5 bases; nucleotides outside the gene matches: 4. Here the CDR3 DNA reads TGCGCCAGCAGCTTGGAGCGGGGCGAGGAGACCCAGTACTTC. Amino acids: CASSLERGEETQYF.

The chain uses TRBV4-3 and TRBJ1-2; the match to TRBD1 covers 12 bases. Germline values: CDR1 LGHNA, CDR2 YSLEER. Unmatched junction bases numbered 10, after V lost 3 bases and J lost 8 bases. The CDR3 loop spans 16 amino acids. The CDR3 DNA follows: TGCGCCAGCAGCCAGGGGACCGGGACAGGGGGCCCCGGCTACACCTTC. Protein: CASSQGTGTGGPGYTF.

This CDR3 is CARTLAGEEETQYF. The DNA for the CDR3 is TGTGCCAGAACACTAGCGGGAGAGGAAGAGACCCAGTACTTC. The chain employs TRBV19 and TRBJ2-5; 11 nucleotides match TRBD2. CDR3 size: 14 residues. Germline V lookup: CDR1 LNHDA, CDR2 SQIVND (reference sequence). V shed 9 bases, J shed 3 bases, and the junction held 6 bases outside the gene matches.

The V and J genes are TRBV4-3 and TRBJ2-5; TRBD2 matches at 8 bases. The CDR3 loop spans 14 amino acids. The trim removed 6 bases at V and 5 bases at J, leaving 8 bases unmatched. Looked up from germline, CDR1 is LGHNA and CDR2 is YSLEER. The CDR3 nucleotides are TGCGCCAGCAGTAGCGGGACATTCGGTGAGACCCAGTACTTC. Encoded protein: CASSSGTFGETQYF.

The rearrangement joins TRBV4-1 to TRBJ2-3; D unresolved. Trimming removed 11 bases at V and 6 bases at J, with 18 bases between. This CDR3 contains 13 residues. Germline loops: CDR1 MGHRA, CDR2 YSYEKL. Here the CDR3 reads CAVSARVGDTQYF. DNA for the CDR3: TGCGCCGTTTCCGCTAGAGTTGGGGATACGCAGTATTTT.

This sequence joins TRBV2 and TRBJ1-2; possible D gene TRBD1, 6 bases. The V end was cut by 6 bases, the J end by 1 base, with 9 bases between. CDR1 and CDR2 from the germline V gene are SNHLY and FYNNEI. The CDR3 loop spans 13 amino acids. The CDR3 DNA sequence: TGTGCCAGCAGAGGACAGAGTAACTATGGCTACACCTTC. Amino acid sequence: CASRGQSNYGYTF.

The V call is TRBV13, the J call TRBJ2-7; perhaps TRBD2 as D (7 bases). This CDR3 comprises 17 residues. Germline V gene sequence: CDR1 PRHDT, CDR2 FYEKMQ (reference sequence). V lost 4 bases to trimming and J lost 2 bases, with 21 bases between them. In DNA, the CDR3 is TGTGCCAGCAGCTGGTTCAAGGGCGGGGGCGCCCCCTACGAGCAGTACTTC. It codes for CASSWFKGGGAPYEQYF.

The J gene is TRBJ1-2, the V gene TRBV6-5; no reliable D call. The CDR3 is 16 amino acids. Germline V lookup: CDR1 MNHEY, CDR2 SVGAGI. Trimming stripped 0 bases from V and 2 bases from J, with 13 bases between. The CDR3 spells CASSYSPQKRNYGYTF. The DNA for the CDR3 is TGTGCCAGCAGTTACTCACCACAGAAAAGGAACTATGGCTACACCTTC.

The count of this clone is one. At one end the junction does not follow the germline gene, possibly because of a read error. This rearrangement joins TRBV7-9 to TRBJ2-1, with 11 positions matching TRBD2. The CDR3 length is 12 residues. In germline, CDR1 is SEHNR, CDR2 FQNEAQ (reference sequence). The CDR3 coding sequence is TGTGCCAGCACCTTAACGGGACTAGCGGCGTTCTTC. It is translated as CASTLTGLAAFF.

CDR3 nucleotides: TGTGCCAGCAGCCCACGGACTAGTTTGGATACGCAGTATTTT. Its protein is CASSPRTSLDTQYF. This chain connects TRBV3-1 (or the pseudogene TRBV3-2) to TRBJ2-3, with 7 nucleotides matching TRBD2. The CDR3 spans 14 residues. The V gene's germline CDR1 is LGHDT and CDR2 YNNKEL (reference sequence). V was clipped by 4 bases and J by 6 bases; unmatched bases: 7.

The rearrangement uses TRBV30 and TRBJ1-6; D is perhaps TRBD1 (6 bases). This CDR3 comprises 16 residues. Germline-derived CDR1 and CDR2 are GTSNPN and SVGIG (reference sequence). V was trimmed by 1 base and J by 2 bases, leaving 12 bases between them. The CDR3 bases are TGTGCCTGGAGTGAAACAGGGAGCCCCTATAATTCACCCCTCCACTTT. This translates into CAWSETGSPYNSPLHF.

The chain combines TRBV18 with TRBJ1-1; D is perhaps TRBD1 (5 bases). The CDR3 has 13 amino acids. Between the trimmed V and J ends, which lost 6 bases and 6 bases, there was a span of 14 bases. The germline V gene has CDR1 KGHSH and CDR2 LQKENI. The CDR3 reads CASSGEEGAEAFF. The CDR3 DNA sequence: TGTGCCAGCTCGGGGGAGGAGGGCGCTGAAGCTTTCTTT.

The chain links TRBV19 to TRBJ2-1; 10 nucleotides agree with TRBD2. With 5 bases clipped from V and 2 bases from J, the junction kept 6 bases outside the gene matches. Germline CDR1 is LNHDA and CDR2 is SQIVND (reference sequence). This CDR3 has 16 residues. CDR3 loop: CASSPSSGGAYNEQFF. In DNA, the CDR3 is TGTGCCAGTAGTCCTTCTAGCGGGGGTGCCTACAATGAGCAGTTCTTC.

This rearrangement joins TRBV14 to TRBJ2-1; 7 bases agree with TRBD2. The junction had 7 bases not matched to a gene; V was cut back by 0 bases and J by 11 bases. This CDR3 comprises 14 residues. The germline V gene has CDR1 SGHDN and CDR2 FVKESK. The DNA for the CDR3 is TGTGCCAGCAGCCAAGACGCTAGCGGTCTAAAGCAGTTCTTC. Translation: CASSQDASGLKQFF.

This clone appeared once. This sequence joins TRBV19 and TRBJ1-2; 7 bases match TRBD1. CDR1 and CDR2 from the germline V gene are LNHDA and SQIVND (reference sequence). With 6 bases clipped from V and 4 bases from J, the junction kept 11 bases outside the gene matches. The CDR3 totals 15 residues. The CDR3, as DNA: TGTGCCAGTAGGCCAGAACAGGGGAAGCTCTATGGCTACACCTTC. It codes for CASRPEQGKLYGYTF.

The rearrangement uses TRBV3-1 (or the pseudogene TRBV3-2) and TRBJ1-2; D uncertain. Trimming removed 0 bases from V and 5 bases from J, with 13 bases in between. Per the germline V gene, CDR1 is LGHDT and CDR2 is YNNKEL (reference sequence). This CDR3 is built from 15 residues. The CDR3 protein is CASSQDWSETYGYTF. CDR3 in DNA: TGTGCCAGCAGCCAAGATTGGTCAGAAACATATGGCTACACCTTC.

The V and J genes are TRBV28 and TRBJ1-2, with TRBD1 matching 10 bases. Germline values: CDR1 MDHEN, CDR2 SYDVKM. The CDR3 is 16 amino acids. V shed 0 bases and J 6 bases; nucleotides not matched to a gene: 7. The CDR3 sequence is CASSLWHMGQGHGYTF. CDR3 in DNA: TGTGCCAGCAGTTTATGGCACATGGGACAGGGGCATGGCTACACCTTC.

The chain employs TRBV9 and TRBJ2-2; TRBD1 aligns across 11 bases. The CDR3 is 15 amino acids. Germline values: CDR1 SGDLS, CDR2 YYNGEE. V gave up 4 bases and J gave up 7 bases; unmatched junction bases: 6. CDR3 DNA: TGTGCCAGCAGCAACGGACAGGGGGCCGGCGGGGAGCTGTTTTTT. This encodes CASSNGQGAGGELFF. Together with reference TRBV9 and TRBJ2-2, the CDR3 gives the full variable domain: DSGVTQTPKHLITATGQRVTLRCSPRSGDLSVYWYQQSLDQGLQFLIQYYNGEERAKGNILERFSAQQFPDLHSELNLSSLELGDSALYFCASSNGQGAGGELFFGEGSRLTVL.

This clone was detected once. The rearrangement joins TRBV20-1 to TRBJ2-5, with D unclear. The germline CDR1 and CDR2 sequences are DFQATT and SNEGSKA (reference sequence). The CDR3 spans 12 residues. The V gene lost 3 bases and the J gene lost 2 bases, with 7 bases spanning the gap. The CDR3 DNA is TGCAGTGCTAGTAGCATTCAAGAGACCCAGTACTTC. It specifies CSASSIQETQYF.

The chain employs TRBV9 and TRBJ2-1; 10 bases agree with TRBD2. The junction had 4 bases not matched to a gene; V was cut back by 0 bases and J by 7 bases. From germline, CDR1 is SGDLS and CDR2 YYNGEE. The CDR3 sequence is 15 residues long. CDR3 coding DNA: TGTGCCAGCAGCGTAGTTGGAGCGGGAGGGAATGAGCAGTTCTTC. Translating gives CASSVVGAGGNEQFF.

The J gene is TRBJ2-3, the V gene TRBV5-4, with D possibly TRBD2 on 6 matching bases. This CDR3 is built from 14 residues. The germline V gene has CDR1 SGHNT and CDR2 YYREEE (reference sequence). V lost 6 bases and J 4 bases, leaving 15 bases between the germline ends. CDR3 DNA sequence: TGTGCCAGCAACTCTCCAGGGACTTCAGATACGCAGTATTTT. Translating it yields CASNSPGTSDTQYF.

This chain links TRBV28 with TRBJ1-6; D remains unclear. CDR3 size: 14 residues. Germline lookup yields CDR1 MDHEN and CDR2 SYDVKM. The V and J ends lost 6 bases and 0 bases respectively, with 6 bases between them. CDR3 region: CASSLSSYNSPLHF. For the CDR3, the DNA is TGTGCCAGCAGCCTTAGCTCCTATAATTCACCCCTCCACTTT. Complete variable domain (other parts from reference TRBV28 and TRBJ1-6): DVKVTQSSRYLVKRTGEKVFLECVQDMDHENMFWYRQDPGLGLRLIYFSYDVKMKEKGDIPEGYSVSREKKERFSLILESASTNQTSMYLCASSLSSYNSPLHFGNGTRLTVT.

In this sample, this clone turned up once. In DNA, the CDR3 is TGTGCCAGCAGTGAATGGGCAGCCTCTGGGGCCAACGTCCTGACTTTC. Its translation is CASSEWAASGANVLTF. The V gene is TRBV2, the J gene TRBJ2-6; D not certain. Germline CDR1 and CDR2: SNHLY and FYNNEI. This CDR3 has 16 residues. V lost 2 bases and J lost 0, with 8 bases in between.

Note on this clone: Relative to the germline gene, one junction end is altered; a read error may explain this. This rearrangement joins TRBV5-6 to TRBJ2-3; D unclear. The CDR3 consists of 16 residues. Germline-derived CDR1 and CDR2 are SGHDT and YYEEEE. CDR3 sequence: CASRLDGDPSTDTQYF. The CDR3 DNA is TGTGCCAGCAGGTTGGATGGAGACCCAAGCACAGATACGCAGTATTTT.

The chain employs TRBV19 and TRBJ2-2, with 10 bases aligning to TRBD1. With V trimmed by 10 bases and J by 5 bases, 7 bases remained unmatched. The germline CDR1 and CDR2 sequences are LNHDA and SQIVND (reference sequence). This CDR3 spans 14 amino acids. The CDR3 region has the DNA TGTGCCACCCGGGACAGGGGAAGTACCGGGGAGCTGTTTTTT. Its protein product is CATRDRGSTGELFF.

The rearrangement joins TRBV5-1 to TRBJ2-2; perhaps TRBD2 as D (6 bases). This CDR3 comprises 16 residues. CDR1 is SGHRS and CDR2 is YFSETQ in the germline V gene. The V end was cut by 4 bases, the J end by 2 bases, with 15 bases between. CDR3 DNA sequence: TGCGCCAGCAGCCTAAGAGGGACTGTTAACACCGGGGAGCTGTTTTTT. It translates to CASSLRGTVNTGELFF.

On this clone itself: The sample has other DNA sequences that encode this CDR3 too. V and J are TRBV28 and TRBJ2-5; the match to TRBD1 covers 7 bases. With V trimmed by 5 bases and J by 5 bases, 11 bases remained unmatched. The CDR3 is 15 amino acids. Germline CDR1 MDHEN, CDR2 SYDVKM. In nucleotides, the CDR3 is TGTGCCAGCAGTCTAGGACAGGCTGGTGGGGAGACCCAGTACTTC. It codes for CASSLGQAGGETQYF.